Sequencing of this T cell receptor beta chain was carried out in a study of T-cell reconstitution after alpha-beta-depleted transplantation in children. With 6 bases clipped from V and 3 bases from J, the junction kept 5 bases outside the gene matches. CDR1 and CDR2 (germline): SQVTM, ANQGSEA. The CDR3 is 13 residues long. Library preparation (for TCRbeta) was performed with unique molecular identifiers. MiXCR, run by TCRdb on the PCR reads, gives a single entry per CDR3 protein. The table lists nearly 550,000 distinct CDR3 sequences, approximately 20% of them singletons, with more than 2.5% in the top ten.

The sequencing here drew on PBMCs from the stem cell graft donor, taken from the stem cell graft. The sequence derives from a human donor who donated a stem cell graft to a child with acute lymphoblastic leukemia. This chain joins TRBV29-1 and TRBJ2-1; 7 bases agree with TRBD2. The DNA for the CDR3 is TGCAGCGTAAGCGGGACCATCTACAATGAGCAGTTCTTC. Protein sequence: CSVSGTIYNEQFF.